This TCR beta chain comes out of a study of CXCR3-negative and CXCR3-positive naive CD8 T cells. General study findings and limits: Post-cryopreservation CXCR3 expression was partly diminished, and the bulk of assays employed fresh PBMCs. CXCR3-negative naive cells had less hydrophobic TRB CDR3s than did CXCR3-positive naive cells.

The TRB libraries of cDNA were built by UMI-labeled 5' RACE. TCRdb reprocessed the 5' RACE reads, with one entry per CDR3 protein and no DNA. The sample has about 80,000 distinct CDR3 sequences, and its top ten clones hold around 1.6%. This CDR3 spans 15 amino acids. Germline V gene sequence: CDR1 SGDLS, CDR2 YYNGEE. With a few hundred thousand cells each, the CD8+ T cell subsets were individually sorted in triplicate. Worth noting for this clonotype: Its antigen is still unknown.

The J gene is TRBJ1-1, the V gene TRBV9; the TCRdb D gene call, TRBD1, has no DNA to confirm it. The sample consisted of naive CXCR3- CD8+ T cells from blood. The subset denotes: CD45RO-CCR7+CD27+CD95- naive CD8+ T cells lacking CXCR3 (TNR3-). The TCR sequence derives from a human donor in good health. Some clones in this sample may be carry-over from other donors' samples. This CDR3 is CASSAIQGAGTEAFF.